This TCR beta chain was documented in a study of cytomegalovirus exposure and HLA in healthy donors. In the PCR, 60 Vbeta and 13 Jbeta primers were used. The method was immunoSEQ multiplex PCR; TCRdb's version includes in-frame clones alone and lacks a portion of them. The data hold just under 95,000 clones, with roughly 80% observed a single time. This CDR3 is 13 amino acids long. Trimming at V came to 4 bases and at J to 5 bases, leaving 4 bases not matched to a gene. Germline CDR1 SNHLY, CDR2 FYNNEI. Notes on the study in general: Some 150 TCR beta chains were listed as cytomegalovirus-associated. Segments of the TCR beta V type were, in most cases, productive about 90% or about 30% of the time in an earlier analysis. CMV serostatus was the sole immune exposure data available.

As for this clone: What it binds is not known.

The sequencing input was PBMCs. V usage is TRBV2 and J usage is TRBJ2-7; TRBD1 matches 8 bases. The receptor comes from a man aged 50 to 60 in good health and CMV-seropositive. As DNA, the CDR3 is TGTGCCAGCAGTGTCCAGGGGGCCCACGAGCAGTACTTC. Translating it yields CASSVQGAHEQYF.